These T cell receptor beta chains were read from a single sample in a study of a mutant IDH1 vaccine in newly diagnosed glioma. TCRdb's copy holds only in-frame clones and misses some; the assay was immunoSEQ multiplex PCR. The sample records over 30,000 clones, roughly four fifths being singletons. These receptors' targets are unknown. This specimen consisted of PBMCs, obtained from a glioma patient whose treatment included an IDH1 peptide vaccine. The receptor set was obtained from a man under 40 with glioma. CDR3s include the opening cysteine and the closing phenylalanine or tryptophan. A D gene is named only where the DNA matches it firmly. Clone sizes are given selectively: once, few, many, or a class where the clone is expanded.

clone size: NA; V gene: TRBV5-1; J gene: TRBJ2-3; D gene: TRBD2; CDR3 protein: CASSPGTSGNTDTQYF; CDR3 DNA: TGCGCCAGCAGCCCCGGGACTAGCGGCAACACAGATACGCAGTATTTT
clone size: NA; V gene: TRBV27; J gene: TRBJ1-1; D gene: NA; CDR3 protein: CASSDTEAFF; CDR3 DNA: TGTGCCAGCAGTGACACTGAAGCTTTCTTT
clone size: NA; V gene: TRBV5-1; J gene: TRBJ2-7; D gene: NA; CDR3 protein: CASSLLTGSYEQYF; CDR3 DNA: TGCGCCAGCAGCTTGCTGACGGGCTCCTACGAGCAGTACTTC
clone size: NA; V gene: TRBV19; J gene: TRBJ1-5; D gene: TRBD1; CDR3 protein: CASSLSGGFTNQPQHF; CDR3 DNA: TGTGCCAGTAGTTTGTCAGGGGGTTTTACCAATCAGCCCCAGCATTTT
clone size: NA; V gene: TRBV27; J gene: TRBJ1-1; D gene: NA; CDR3 protein: CASQKGSGMNTEAFF; CDR3 DNA: TGTGCCAGCCAAAAGGGGAGCGGGATGAACACTGAAGCTTTCTTT
clone size: once; V gene: TRBV27; J gene: TRBJ2-3; D gene: NA; CDR3 protein: CASSFSGRKYTDTQYF; CDR3 DNA: TGTGCCAGCAGTTTTAGCGGTCGTAAATACACAGATACGCAGTATTTT
clone size: NA; V gene: TRBV9; J gene: TRBJ2-7; D gene: TRBD1; CDR3 protein: CASSSSGTGTYEQYF; CDR3 DNA: TGTGCCAGCTCTTCGTCGGGGACAGGGACCTACGAGCAGTACTTC
clone size: NA; V gene: TRBV29-1; J gene: TRBJ2-5; D gene: NA; CDR3 protein: CSVDLGGRGQETQYF; CDR3 DNA: TGCAGCGTTGATTTGGGGGGCAGGGGTCAAGAGACCCAGTACTTC
clone size: NA; V gene: TRBV19; J gene: TRBJ2-7; D gene: TRBD2; CDR3 protein: CASSPRLAGEYEQYF; CDR3 DNA: TGTGCCAGTAGTCCAAGACTAGCGGGGGAATACGAGCAGTACTTC
clone size: NA; V gene: TRBV7-2; J gene: TRBJ1-1; D gene: NA; CDR3 protein: CASSSSNLGAFF; CDR3 DNA: TGTGCCAGCAGCTCTTCTAATTTGGGAGCTTTCTTT
clone size: NA; V gene: TRBV7-2; J gene: TRBJ1-4; D gene: NA; CDR3 protein: CASSLVGGYGEKLFF; CDR3 DNA: TGTGCCAGCAGCTTAGTCGGGGGATACGGTGAAAAACTGTTTTTT
clone size: NA; V gene: TRBV9; J gene: TRBJ2-7; D gene: NA; CDR3 protein: CASSVGPYDEQYF; CDR3 DNA: TGTGCCAGCAGCGTAGGGCCATACGACGAGCAGTACTTC
clone size: NA; V gene: TRBV6-1; J gene: TRBJ1-4; D gene: NA; CDR3 protein: CASSEEGTSATNEKLFF; CDR3 DNA: TGTGCCAGCAGTGAAGAGGGGACGTCCGCAACTAATGAAAAACTGTTTTTT
clone size: NA; V gene: TRBV14; J gene: TRBJ2-7; D gene: NA; CDR3 protein: CASSYTGGRQYF; CDR3 DNA: TGTGCCAGCAGCTATACGGGGGGCCGGCAGTACTTC
clone size: large; V gene: TRBV18; J gene: TRBJ1-6; D gene: NA; CDR3 protein: CASSPGLPGGNSPLHF; CDR3 DNA: TGTGCCAGCTCACCCGGGCTTCCTGGAGGGAATTCACCCCTCCACTTT
clone size: NA; V gene: TRBV6-6; J gene: TRBJ2-1; D gene: NA; CDR3 protein: CASSYLPSGEEQFF; CDR3 DNA: TGTGCCAGCAGTTACCTGCCCTCCGGGGAGGAGCAGTTCTTC
clone size: NA; V gene: TRBV9; J gene: TRBJ2-7; D gene: NA; CDR3 protein: CASSVEGGPYSYEQYF; CDR3 DNA: TGTGCCAGCAGCGTAGAGGGGGGGCCCTACTCCTACGAGCAGTACTTC
clone size: NA; V gene: TRBV5-6; J gene: TRBJ1-5; D gene: NA; CDR3 protein: CASSLDNNQPQHF; CDR3 DNA: TGTGCCAGCAGCTTGGATAACAATCAGCCCCAGCATTTT
clone size: NA; V gene: TRBV7-9; J gene: TRBJ2-7; D gene: NA; CDR3 protein: CASSRRQDTYEQYF; CDR3 DNA: TGTGCCAGCAGCCGAAGACAGGACACCTACGAGCAGTACTTC
clone size: NA; V gene: TRBV19; J gene: TRBJ1-1; D gene: NA; CDR3 protein: CASSFRQMDFLNTEAFF; CDR3 DNA: TGTGCCAGTAGTTTCAGACAGATGGACTTTCTGAACACTGAAGCTTTCTTT
clone size: NA; V gene: TRBV28; J gene: TRBJ1-3; D gene: NA; CDR3 protein: CASSFPSGPDTIYF; CDR3 DNA: TGTGCCAGCAGTTTTCCCTCTGGGCCGGACACCATATATTTT
clone size: NA; V gene: TRBV13; J gene: TRBJ1-1; D gene: NA; CDR3 protein: CASSFRRATEAFF; CDR3 DNA: TGTGCCAGCAGCTTTAGACGGGCCACTGAAGCTTTCTTT
clone size: NA; V gene: TRBV6-6; J gene: TRBJ1-4; D gene: TRBD1; CDR3 protein: CASSRPGTGRNGLFF; CDR3 DNA: TGTGCCAGCAGCCGTCCCGGGACAGGGCGCAATGGACTGTTTTTT
clone size: NA; V gene: TRBV27; J gene: TRBJ1-4; D gene: NA; CDR3 protein: CASSSDRVWNEKLFF; CDR3 DNA: TGTGCCAGCAGTTCCGACCGGGTTTGGAATGAAAAACTGTTTTTT
clone size: NA; V gene: TRBV10-1; J gene: TRBJ2-5; D gene: NA; CDR3 protein: CASSEWAGSQETQYF; CDR3 DNA: TGCGCCAGCAGTGAGTGGGCGGGTTCGCAAGAGACCCAGTACTTC
clone size: NA; V gene: TRBV28; J gene: TRBJ1-5; D gene: TRBD1; CDR3 protein: CASSVEPGGGQPQHF; CDR3 DNA: TGTGCCAGCAGCGTGGAACCAGGGGGCGGTCAGCCCCAGCATTTT
clone size: NA; V gene: TRBV5-1; J gene: TRBJ2-1; D gene: TRBD2; CDR3 protein: CASSPRAGGWVNEQFF; CDR3 DNA: TGCGCCAGCAGCCCTCGGGCGGGAGGATGGGTCAATGAGCAGTTCTTC
clone size: few; V gene: TRBV19; J gene: TRBJ1-1; D gene: NA; CDR3 protein: CATFDRRTEAFF; CDR3 DNA: TGTGCCACCTTCGACAGGAGGACTGAAGCTTTCTTT
clone size: NA; V gene: TRBV11-2; J gene: TRBJ1-3; D gene: NA; CDR3 protein: CASSVEAGNTIYF; CDR3 DNA: TGTGCCAGCAGCGTAGAAGCTGGAAACACCATATATTTT
clone size: NA; V gene: TRBV7-2; J gene: TRBJ1-5; D gene: NA; CDR3 protein: CASSLDMEPQHF; CDR3 DNA: TGTGCCAGCAGCTTAGATATGGAACCCCAGCATTTT
clone size: NA; V gene: TRBV5-4; J gene: TRBJ2-5; D gene: NA; CDR3 protein: CASSSGGQSRETQYF; CDR3 DNA: TGTGCCAGCAGCTCAGGCGGGCAGTCCCGAGAGACCCAGTACTTC
clone size: once; V gene: TRBV6-5; J gene: TRBJ2-7; D gene: NA; CDR3 protein: CASSSPDYEQYF; CDR3 DNA: TGTGCCAGCAGTTCCCCGGACTACGAGCAGTACTTC
clone size: NA; V gene: TRBV27; J gene: TRBJ1-5; D gene: NA; CDR3 protein: CASAGGRNQPQHF; CDR3 DNA: TGTGCCAGTGCGGGGGGGCGAAATCAGCCCCAGCATTTT
clone size: NA; V gene: TRBV10-3; J gene: TRBJ2-1; D gene: NA; CDR3 protein: CAISALTETEQFF; CDR3 DNA: TGTGCCATCAGTGCGCTAACAGAAACCGAGCAGTTCTTC
clone size: NA; V gene: TRBV15; J gene: TRBJ2-7; D gene: TRBD2; CDR3 protein: CATSRSGLAGRYEQYF; CDR3 DNA: TGTGCCACCAGCAGATCCGGACTAGCGGGAAGGTACGAGCAGTACTTC
clone size: NA; V gene: TRBV5-1; J gene: TRBJ2-1; D gene: TRBD2; CDR3 protein: CASSLGEGAYNEQFF; CDR3 DNA: TGCGCCAGCAGCTTGGGGGAGGGAGCCTACAATGAGCAGTTCTTC
clone size: NA; V gene: TRBV28; J gene: TRBJ2-7; D gene: NA; CDR3 protein: CASSPNGIYEQYF; CDR3 DNA: TGTGCCAGCAGTCCTAACGGAATATACGAGCAGTACTTC
clone size: once; V gene: TRBV5-1; J gene: TRBJ1-4; D gene: NA; CDR3 protein: CASSLLRGGLGEKLFF; CDR3 DNA: TGCGCCAGCAGCTTGCTACGTGGGGGGCTCGGTGAAAAACTGTTTTTT
clone size: NA; V gene: TRBV7-2; J gene: TRBJ1-4; D gene: NA; CDR3 protein: CASSLAPGVGEKLFF; CDR3 DNA: TGTGCCAGCAGCTTGGCCCCAGGGGTAGGAGAAAAACTGTTTTTT
clone size: NA; V gene: TRBV7-9; J gene: TRBJ2-1; D gene: NA; CDR3 protein: CASSPLTARHNEQFF; CDR3 DNA: TGTGCCAGCTCCCCCTTGACCGCCCGGCACAATGAGCAGTTCTTC
clone size: once; V gene: TRBV9; J gene: TRBJ2-1; D gene: TRBD1; CDR3 protein: CASSVAGTGNNEQFF; CDR3 DNA: TGTGCCAGCAGCGTAGCTGGGACAGGGAACAATGAGCAGTTCTTC
clone size: NA; V gene: TRBV9; J gene: TRBJ1-1; D gene: NA; CDR3 protein: CASSVEVGADTEAFF; CDR3 DNA: TGTGCCAGCAGCGTAGAGGTAGGGGCGGACACTGAAGCTTTCTTT
clone size: NA; V gene: TRBV6-5; J gene: TRBJ2-7; D gene: NA; CDR3 protein: CASQFLASGNSEQYF; CDR3 DNA: TGTGCCAGTCAGTTTCTCGCGTCGGGGAATTCCGAGCAGTACTTC